Only one count was recorded for the clone carrying this TCR beta chain. The entry originates in a study of cytomegalovirus exposure and HLA in healthy donors. PCR employed 60 Vbeta and 13 Jbeta primers. The repertoire was sequenced with immunoSEQ multiplex PCR; TCRdb's copy has only in-frame clones and lacks some. The table lists 120,000 or so clones, about 79% of them singletons, with approximately 2% in the top ten. V trimming: 4 bases; J trimming: 6 bases; junction bases outside the gene matches: 8. CDR3 length: 14 residues. The germline CDR1 and CDR2 sequences are SGHRS and YFSETQ. This receptor was identified in a young man in good health and CMV-seronegative. The sequencing input was PBMCs. J is TRBJ2-7 and V is TRBV5-1; 9 nucleotides match TRBD1. This chain's CDR3 is CASSQQDRGGEQYF. The CDR3 nucleotides read TGCGCCAGCAGCCAACAGGACAGGGGAGGCGAGCAGTACTTC.